What follows are 27 T cell receptor beta chains derived from one specimen sequenced in a study of PD-L1 blockade in urothelial cancer (dated by TCRdb to the late 2010s). Interpreted using the paper, the time point label stands for: pretreatment peripheral blood. Library prep was done by the immunoSEQ multiplex PCR assay. TCRdb provides this immuneACCESS table in a form limited to in-frame rearrangements. Some clones are lacking; in checked studies, under half of them reflect an unresolved V gene, and why the rest are absent is not known. The table for this sample lists just under 65,000 clones; approximately 80% of them were counted only once. Of the sample, around 1.7% falls within the top ten clones. The sample here was PBMCs, taken around atezolizumab (anti-PD-L1) treatment. The receptors derive from an older man with urothelial cancer.

V gene TRBV19 combines with J gene TRBJ1-5; tentatively, D is TRBD1 (5 bases). The V gene lost 11 bases and the J gene lost 7 bases, with 6 bases spanning the gap. Germline V gene sequence: CDR1 LNHDA, CDR2 SQIVND (reference sequence). This CDR3 has 9 amino acids. CDR3: CAGGQPQHF. The CDR3 bases are TGTGCCGGGGGGCAGCCCCAGCATTTT.

The chain employs TRBV21-1 and TRBJ2-5; TRBD2, the table's D call, was not compared with the DNA. TRBV21-1 is shown as a pseudogene. The CDR3 consists of 18 residues. CDR3 in amino acids: CASSKERGERLMKETQYF. The CDR3 bases are TGTGCCAGCAGCAAAGAACGTGGTGAACGACTAATGAAAGAGACCCAGTACTTC.

V usage is TRBV28 and J usage is TRBJ2-5; the D gene is possibly TRBD1 (6 bases). The CDR3 is 15 residues long. Trimming cost V 10 bases and J 3 bases, with 21 bases left between them. CDR1 MDHEN and CDR2 SYDVKM come from the germline V gene. CDR3 residues: CATRRGRGRKETQYF. CDR3 bases: TGTGCCACCCGCCGGGGCAGGGGCAGAAAAGAGACCCAGTACTTC.

The gene calls are TRBV28 and TRBJ2-7; D possibly corresponds to TRBD2 (6 bases). Trimming removed 1 base from V and 3 bases from J, with 13 bases in between. This CDR3 is built from 15 residues. Germline CDR1 MDHEN, CDR2 SYDVKM. CDR3 amino acids: CASSLLRGEDYEQYF. CDR3 bases: TGTGCCAGCAGTTTATTGCGCGGGGAGGACTACGAGCAGTACTTC.

This rearrangement joins TRBV28 to TRBJ1-5; the D is unclear. Germline V CDR1 and CDR2: MDHEN, SYDVKM. Trimming removed 0 bases at V and 3 bases at J, with 6 bases between. The CDR3 spans 14 residues. The CDR3 coding sequence is TGTGCCAGCAGTTTATGGGGCGACAATCAGCCCCAGCATTTT. Translation: CASSLWGDNQPQHF.

J is TRBJ2-7 and V is TRBV28; TRBD2 agrees at 10 bases. CDR1 is MDHEN, CDR2 SYDVKM, per germline. CDR3 length: 14 amino acids. The J segment lost 6 bases and the V segment lost 6 bases, leaving 8 bases of the junction unmatched. The CDR3 loop is CASRPSSGRREQYF. CDR3 DNA: TGTGCCAGCAGGCCCTCTAGCGGGAGACGCGAGCAGTACTTC.

This clone was seen a few times. The chain couples TRBV27 to TRBJ2-1; a possible D gene is TRBD1 (6 bases). The CDR3 totals 15 residues. V was trimmed by 8 bases and J by 10 bases, leaving 24 bases between them. Germline V gene data show CDR1 as MNHEY and CDR2 as SMNVEV (reference sequence). CDR3 residues: CASGSQGRPVWEQFF. DNA of the CDR3: TGTGCCAGCGGCAGTCAGGGGCGGCCTGTTTGGGAGCAGTTCTTC.

The V gene is TRBV14, the J gene TRBJ2-7, with D perhaps matching TRBD2 (6 bases). V dropped 2 bases and J dropped 5 bases, with 16 bases sitting between them. CDR1 and CDR2 from the germline V gene are SGHDN and FVKESK. The CDR3 length is 15 residues. The DNA for the CDR3 is TGTGCCAGCAGCCAATTAACGTCGGGAGTTCACGAGCAGTACTTC. It translates to CASSQLTSGVHEQYF.

This sequence joins TRBV5-5 and TRBJ2-5; 8 nucleotides line up with TRBD2. This CDR3 is built from 14 residues. Germline lookup yields CDR1 SGHKS and CDR2 YYEKEE (reference sequence). After removal of 3 bases from V and 5 bases from J, the junction contained 6 bases not matched to a gene. The CDR3 DNA reads TGTGCCAGCAGCTCGGGACTAGGAGAGGAGACCCAGTACTTC. Translating it yields CASSSGLGEETQYF. The variable domain in full, with the rest retrieved from reference TRBV5-5 and TRBJ2-5, is DAGVTQSPTHLIKTRGQQVTLRCSPISGHKSVSWYQQVLGQGPQFIFQYYEKEERGRGNFPDRFSARQFPNYSSELNVNALLLGDSALYLCASSSGLGEETQYFGPGTRLLVL.

This clone was seen more than once but under ten times. Other nucleotide sequences from this sample produce the same CDR3. The chain links TRBV4-3 to TRBJ2-3; 10 bases are shared with TRBD2. Trimming removed 0 bases from V and 3 bases from J; junction bases left unmatched: 3. The CDR3 length is 16 residues. CDR1 is LGHNA and CDR2 is YSLEER in the germline V gene. CDR3 residues: CASSQELAGGTDTQYF. CDR3 DNA: TGCGCCAGCAGCCAAGAATTAGCGGGAGGTACAGATACGCAGTATTTT.

This rearrangement joins TRBV11-2 to TRBJ2-1; 7 bases map to TRBD1. Germline V lookup: CDR1 SGHAT, CDR2 FQNNGV. With V trimmed by 2 bases and J by 4 bases, 8 bases remained unmatched. The CDR3 sequence is 16 residues long. The CDR3 here is CASSLLRTGAYNEQFF. CDR3 sequence (DNA): TGTGCCAGCAGCTTACTTAGAACAGGGGCTTACAATGAGCAGTTCTTC.

The V gene is TRBV19, the J gene TRBJ1-4, with 10 bases aligning to TRBD1. Germline-derived CDR1 and CDR2 are LNHDA and SQIVND (reference sequence). V was pared by 6 bases and J by 5 bases, with 3 bases of the junction left unmatched. CDR3 length: 14 amino acids. The CDR3 loop is CASRLDRGNEKLFF. In DNA form, the CDR3 reads TGTGCCAGTAGGTTGGACAGGGGGAATGAAAAACTGTTTTTT.

This clone came up once. For the CDR3, the DNA is TGTGCCAGCAGGGCCCATCGAGGCAGGGAAGAGACCCAGTACTTC. As protein: CASRAHRGREETQYF. The chain has TRBV25-1 and TRBJ2-5, with D perhaps matching TRBD1 (5 bases). Germline lookup yields CDR1 MGHDK and CDR2 SYGVNS. Trimming shortened V by 6 bases and J by 3 bases, and 17 bases separated the two germline ends. The CDR3 totals 15 residues.

In its sample, this clone was seen a few times. This chain links TRBV18 with TRBJ1-5, with unresolved D. Germline V gene lookup returns CDR1 KGHSH and CDR2 LQKENI. V dropped 2 bases and J dropped 3 bases, with 14 bases sitting between them. CDR3 size: 16 residues. The CDR3 reads CASSPVMKRNNQPQHF. For the CDR3, the DNA is TGTGCCAGCTCACCAGTTATGAAGCGAAACAATCAGCCCCAGCATTTT.

The rearrangement links TRBV5-6 to TRBJ2-3, with 7 positions matching TRBD2. Trimming at V came to 4 bases and at J to 0 bases, leaving 11 bases not matched to a gene. Germline V gene sequence: CDR1 SGHDT, CDR2 YYEEEE. CDR3 size: 17 residues. The CDR3 bases are TGTGCCAGCAGCCGCACGACTAGCACCTCTAGCACAGATACGCAGTATTTT. It yields the protein CASSRTTSTSSTDTQYF.

CDR3 region: CASSLRSGGQGDQPQHF. The CDR3 coding sequence is TGTGCCAGCAGTTTACGCTCCGGGGGACAGGGGGACCAGCCCCAGCATTTT. The chain joins TRBV28 to TRBJ1-5; 11 bases are shared with TRBD1. V shed 2 bases, J shed 7 bases, and the junction held 10 bases outside the gene matches. The V gene's germline CDR1 is MDHEN and CDR2 SYDVKM. This CDR3 comprises 17 residues.

V usage is TRBV28 and J usage is TRBJ1-1; D unresolved. The germline gives CDR1 MDHEN, CDR2 SYDVKM. The CDR3 sequence is 15 residues long. Trimming stripped 4 bases from V and 0 bases from J, with 12 bases between. The CDR3 DNA reads TGTGCCAGCAGTTCCGGTGGGCCCCTGAACACTGAAGCTTTCTTT. Encoded protein: CASSSGGPLNTEAFF.

J is TRBJ2-3 and V is TRBV10-1; possible D gene TRBD2, 6 bases. The germline V and J ends were trimmed by 5 bases and 0 bases, with 9 bases remaining between them. The CDR3 has 14 residues. Germline V gives CDR1 WNHNN, CDR2 SYGVQD (reference sequence). The CDR3 DNA reads as TGCGCCAGCAGTTCCGGGAGTAGCACAGATACGCAGTATTTT. The encoded protein is CASSSGSSTDTQYF.

This chain's CDR3 is CASSWTGELYYGYTF. The CDR3 DNA follows: TGTGCCAGTAGCTGGACAGGGGAACTGTACTATGGCTACACCTTC. The rearrangement uses TRBV19 and TRBJ1-2; 9 bases map to TRBD1. CDR3 length equals 15 residues. In germline, CDR1 is LNHDA, CDR2 SQIVND (reference sequence). Trimming took 6 bases from V and 3 from J; bases not matched to a gene: 8.

V is TRBV4-3 and J is TRBJ2-7, with D unclear. The CDR3 totals 14 residues. V was trimmed by 0 bases and J by 1 base, leaving 7 bases between them. Germline V gene sequence: CDR1 LGHNA, CDR2 YSLEER. DNA for the CDR3: TGCGCCAGCAGCCAAGAGCGGTTATCCTACGAGCAGTACTTC. Residues: CASSQERLSYEQYF.

V usage is TRBV6-1 and J usage is TRBJ2-1; a weak D match, TRBD1 (5 bases). Deletions cut 4 bases from V and 0 bases from J, with 10 bases between. CDR1 is MNHNS, CDR2 SASEGT, per germline. CDR3 length: 15 residues. The CDR3 bases are TGTGCCAGCAGTGGAGACAGAACCTCCTACAATGAGCAGTTCTTC. It yields the protein CASSGDRTSYNEQFF.

This sequence joins TRBV7-2 and TRBJ2-3; a possible D gene is TRBD1 (6 bases). Germline loops: CDR1 SGHTA, CDR2 FQGNSA. V was cut by 7 bases and J by 1 base, with 12 bases left in between. CDR3 length: 14 residues. As DNA, the CDR3 is TGTGCCAGCAACCAGGGGTGGGGCACAGATACGCAGTATTTT. Protein sequence: CASNQGWGTDTQYF.

The chain combines TRBV23-1 with TRBJ2-1, with D tentatively TRBD1 (5 bases). TRBV23-1 falls under the ORF class, with uncertain function. The CDR3 has 16 amino acids. V gave up 1 base and J gave up 2 bases, with 12 bases separating them. This chain's CDR3 is CASSQLGAYPYNEQFF. The DNA for the CDR3 is TGCGCCAGCAGTCAATTAGGGGCGTACCCCTACAATGAGCAGTTCTTC.

This clone was observed a few times. This sequence joins TRBV25-1 and TRBJ2-7; 8 positions match TRBD2. Germline CDR1 and CDR2: MGHDK and SYGVNS. The CDR3 is 16 residues long. J gave up 9 bases and V 2 bases, and 15 bases lay outside the gene matches. The CDR3 DNA reads as TGTGCCAGCAGTGAACCCCGCCCGGGAGGGAGGCAAAGGCAGTACTTC. Residues: CASSEPRPGGRQRQYF.

This chain joins TRBV18 and TRBJ1-1; D gene uncertain. The CDR3 runs to 16 residues. The germline gives CDR1 KGHSH, CDR2 LQKENI. V was clipped by 8 bases and J by 5 bases, with 24 bases between them. The CDR3 DNA follows: TGTGCCAGCACCCCTACTCCCGAGTCGTCCGGGACTGAAGCTTTCTTT. As protein: CASTPTPESSGTEAFF.

The chain recombines TRBV11-2 with TRBJ1-5; no clear D. The CDR3 covers 15 residues. Germline V gives CDR1 SGHAT, CDR2 FQNNGV. V shed 5 bases and J shed 3 bases, with 14 bases lying between them. CDR3 sequence: CASSLAGGNNQPQHF. The CDR3 DNA is TGTGCCAGCAGCCTAGCGGGAGGAAACAATCAGCCCCAGCATTTT.

A word on this clone: One end of the junction varies from germline; a read error may be responsible. The chain uses TRBV7-3 and TRBJ2-2; 8 bases map to TRBD1. CDR1 is SGHTA, CDR2 FQGTGA, per germline. The CDR3 is 15 residues long. The CDR3 bases are TGTACCAGCAGCGCCCAGGGGGCGCCCCCCGGGGAGCTGTTTTTT. The encoded protein is CTSSAQGAPPGELFF.